These 20 T cell receptor beta chains originate from one sample sequenced in a study of PD-1 blockade in classical Hodgkin lymphoma. Time point: cycle 4 day 1 (C4D1), after less than 7 weeks of nivolumab. Each patient's relapse followed autologous stem cell transplantation, and brentuximab vedotin exposure varied. Clones were sequenced by immunoSEQ multiplex PCR, and TCRdb holds only the in-frame ones, with some missing. The table has tens of thousands of clones, nearly 85% seen once. This specimen consisted of peripheral blood mononuclear cells (PBMCs), obtained before the fourth cycle of nivolumab. The receptors shown here come from a human donor with classical Hodgkin lymphoma.

The genes are TRBV28 and TRBJ1-2; 9 bases line up with TRBD1. This CDR3 is 15 amino acids long. The V segment lost 6 bases and the J segment 7 bases; nucleotides outside the gene matches: 12. Per germline, CDR1 MDHEN and CDR2 SYDVKM. In nucleotides, the CDR3 is TGTGCCAGCAGGCTCCCGGGACAGGGTAGAGGTGGCTACACCTTC. This translates into CASRLPGQGRGGYTF.

J is TRBJ2-2 and V is TRBV28, with 14 positions matching TRBD2. V dropped 6 bases and J dropped 4; count of bases not matched to a gene: 10. The CDR3 totals 18 residues. The germline V gene has CDR1 MDHEN and CDR2 SYDVKM. CDR3 region: CASSTGTSGRGGTGELFF. DNA for the CDR3: TGTGCCAGCAGCACCGGGACTAGCGGGAGAGGAGGCACCGGGGAGCTGTTTTTT.

The rearrangement links TRBV6-5 to TRBJ2-3; D is undetermined. Germline CDR1 reads MNHEY; CDR2 reads SVGAGI. V shed 7 bases and J shed 2 bases, with 10 bases lying between them. The CDR3 is 13 amino acids. CDR3 coding DNA: TGTGCCAGCAACGAATATAACACAGATACGCAGTATTTT. It translates to CASNEYNTDTQYF.

The gene calls are TRBV5-3 and TRBJ2-1, with 8 bases that match TRBD2. TRBV5-3 is placed among ORFs of uncertain function. The CDR3 loop spans 14 amino acids. Trimming at V came to 9 bases and at J to 3 bases, leaving 8 bases not matched to a gene. CDR3 amino acids: CAKLLAALYNEQFF. CDR3 sequence (DNA): TGTGCCAAACTACTAGCGGCCCTCTACAATGAGCAGTTCTTC.

The chain couples TRBV4-2 to TRBJ2-3; no definite D call. Germline values: CDR1 LGHNA, CDR2 YNFKEQ. The germline V and J ends were trimmed by 0 bases and 0 bases, with 7 bases remaining between them. This CDR3 is built from 15 residues. CDR3 nucleotides: TGTGCCAGCAGCCAAGAGGAAGGAAGCACAGATACGCAGTATTTT. This codes for CASSQEEGSTDTQYF.

V and J are TRBV10-3 and TRBJ1-5, with D perhaps matching TRBD1 (5 bases). V was pared by 8 bases and J by 2 bases, with 19 bases between. The CDR3 is 16 amino acids. Looked up from germline, CDR1 is ENHRY and CDR2 is SYGVKD. In DNA, the CDR3 is TGTGCCATCGCCGAATCTGGGGCCCATGGCAATCAGCCCCAGCATTTT. Translation: CAIAESGAHGNQPQHF.

This clone occurred once. The rearrangement links TRBV5-3 to TRBJ2-7; perhaps D is TRBD1 or TRBD2 (5 bases each). TRBV5-3 is identified as an open reading frame with a role that is uncertain. V lost 3 bases and J 1 base, leaving 14 bases between the germline ends. The CDR3 extends over 15 amino acids. The CDR3, as DNA: TGTGCCAGAAGCTACCGGGACGGTAAATCCTACGAGCAGTACTTC. Translation: CARSYRDGKSYEQYF.

This clone has more than one count but fewer than ten. V gene TRBV7-2 combines with J gene TRBJ2-7; D possibly corresponds to TRBD2 (6 bases). The CDR3 has 15 amino acids. V lost 0 bases to trimming and J lost 3 bases, with 12 bases between them. The germline V gene encodes CDR1 SGHTA and CDR2 FQGNSA. In DNA, the CDR3 is TGTGCCAGCAGCTTAGCGGGGGGTACCATCTACGAGCAGTACTTC. It translates to CASSLAGGTIYEQYF.

A single count supports this clone. The chain joins TRBV9 to TRBJ2-7; 7 nucleotides agree with TRBD1. V trimming: 0 bases; J trimming: 3 bases; junction bases outside the gene matches: 3. The length of the CDR3 is 14 residues. CDR1 and CDR2 from the germline V gene are SGDLS and YYNGEE. The DNA of the CDR3 is TGTGCCAGCAGCGTAGGACAGGGAAACTACGAGCAGTACTTC. Residues: CASSVGQGNYEQYF.

This chain joins TRBV27 and TRBJ2-2, with 7 bases lining up with TRBD2. The CDR3 is 14 amino acids. Per the germline V gene, CDR1 is MNHEY and CDR2 is SMNVEV (reference sequence). J gave up 4 bases and V 6 bases, and 5 bases lay outside the gene matches. The CDR3 coding sequence is TGTGCCAGCAGGAGGGACTACCTCACCGGGGAGCTGTTTTTT. Translating it yields CASRRDYLTGELFF.

This clone was found a few times. The chain employs TRBV7-3 and TRBJ1-1; weak D call: TRBD1 (6 bases). The J call is in doubt because the DNA end fits TRBJ1-6 better. The germline gives CDR1 SGHTA, CDR2 FQGTGA. The CDR3 loop spans 11 amino acids. This CDR3 reads CASSDGGVLHF. Written as DNA, the CDR3 is TGTGCCAGCAGCGACGGGGGCGTACTCCACTTT.

CDR3 protein: CASRTGGRFNEQFF. CDR3 nucleotides: TGTGCCAGCAGAACAGGGGGGCGCTTCAATGAGCAGTTCTTC. This sequence joins TRBV27 and TRBJ2-1, with 8 bases matching TRBD1. The CDR3 covers 14 residues. The junction had 7 bases not matched to a gene; V was cut back by 6 bases and J by 6 bases. Per germline, CDR1 MNHEY and CDR2 SMNVEV (reference sequence).

Only a few counts were recorded for this clone. The rearrangement links TRBV28 to TRBJ1-1, with D possibly matching TRBD1 (5 bases). The CDR3 has 14 residues. Trimming pared 6 bases from V and 1 base from J, leaving 12 bases between. Germline V lookup: CDR1 MDHEN, CDR2 SYDVKM. CDR3 DNA sequence: TGTGCCAGCAGCTCTTGGGGGACGAACACTGAAGCTTTCTTT. Translation: CASSSWGTNTEAFF.

CDR3 loop: CASSLDYASSYEQYF. In DNA, the CDR3 is TGTGCCAGCAGCTTAGACTACGCGAGCTCCTACGAGCAGTACTTC. The rearrangement joins TRBV13 to TRBJ2-7; no reliable D call. The CDR3 runs 15 residues. V lost 1 base to trimming and J lost 0 bases, with 10 bases between them. Germline-derived CDR1 and CDR2 are PRHDT and FYEKMQ (reference sequence).

V gene TRBV15 combines with J gene TRBJ2-6; 9 bases align to TRBD1. With V trimmed by 5 bases and J by 0 bases, 5 bases remained unmatched. The CDR3 is 17 residues long. Germline V gene lookup returns CDR1 LNHNV and CDR2 YYDKDF (reference sequence). The CDR3 DNA sequence: TGTGCCACCAGCCCGGGACAGGGAAGCTCTGGGGCCAACGTCCTGACTTTC. Translated: CATSPGQGSSGANVLTF.

The gene calls are TRBV28 and TRBJ2-2, with D perhaps TRBD1 or TRBD2 (5 bases each). Trimming left V 10 bases short and J 2 bases short, with 14 bases between. The CDR3 loop spans 14 amino acids. Germline values: CDR1 MDHEN, CDR2 SYDVKM. For the CDR3, the DNA is TGTGCCACCCCGAGGGGATCTAACACCGGGGAGCTGTTTTTT. This gives the protein CATPRGSNTGELFF. Based on the CDR3 plus reference TRBV28 and TRBJ2-2, the full variable domain is DVKVTQSSRYLVKRTGEKVFLECVQDMDHENMFWYRQDPGLGLRLIYFSYDVKMKEKGDIPEGYSVSREKKERFSLILESASTNQTSMYLCATPRGSNTGELFFGEGSRLTVL.

The chain combines TRBV10-3 with TRBJ2-1; the match to TRBD1 covers 10 bases. The CDR3 runs 18 residues. Germline V CDR1 and CDR2: ENHRY, SYGVKD. The trim removed 4 bases at V and 5 bases at J, leaving 14 bases unmatched. CDR3 amino acids: CAISGPGQGTQRNNEQFF. CDR3 in DNA: TGTGCCATCAGTGGGCCGGGACAGGGGACCCAAAGGAACAATGAGCAGTTCTTC.

The chain links TRBV6-5 to TRBJ2-1, with 7 bases identical to TRBD2. The CDR3 spans 16 residues. Unmatched junction bases numbered 4, after V lost 2 bases and J lost 0 bases. Germline V gives CDR1 MNHEY, CDR2 SVGAGI. CDR3 loop: CASSYLGGSSYNEQFF. For the CDR3, the DNA is TGTGCCAGCAGTTACCTCGGCGGGAGCTCCTACAATGAGCAGTTCTTC.

J is TRBJ1-6 and V is TRBV4-1; D is undetermined. Trimming shortened V by 1 base and J by 7 bases, and 8 bases separated the two germline ends. Germline V CDR1 and CDR2: MGHRA, YSYEKL. The CDR3 covers 14 residues. CDR3 loop: CASSQVGENSPLHF. In DNA, the CDR3 is TGCGCCAGCAGCCAAGTCGGGGAAAATTCACCCCTCCACTTT.

In this sample, this clone turned up a few times. J is TRBJ2-1 and V is TRBV14; 7 nucleotides line up with TRBD2. Germline CDR1 is SGHDN and CDR2 is FVKESK. The CDR3 totals 16 residues. Trimming took 1 base from V and 3 from J; bases not matched to a gene: 6. The CDR3 is CASSQALTSIYNEQFF. DNA of the CDR3: TGTGCCAGCAGCCAAGCCCTGACTAGCATCTACAATGAGCAGTTCTTC.